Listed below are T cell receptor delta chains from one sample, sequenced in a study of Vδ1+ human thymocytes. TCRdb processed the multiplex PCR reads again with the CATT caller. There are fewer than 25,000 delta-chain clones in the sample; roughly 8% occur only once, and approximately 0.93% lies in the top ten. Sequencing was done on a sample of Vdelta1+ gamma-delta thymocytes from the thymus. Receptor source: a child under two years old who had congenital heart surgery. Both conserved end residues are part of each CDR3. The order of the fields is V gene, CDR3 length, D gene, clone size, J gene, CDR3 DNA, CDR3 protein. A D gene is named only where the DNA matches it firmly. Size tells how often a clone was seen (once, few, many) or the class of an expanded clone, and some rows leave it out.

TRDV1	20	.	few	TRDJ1	TGTGCTCTTGGGGATCGGCCTTCCCTACTCGTACTGGGTACCTCCGATAAACTCATCTTT	CALGDRPSLLVLGTSDKLIF
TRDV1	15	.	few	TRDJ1	TGTGCTCTTGGGGAACGTCCCTTCCGTGGAGGTAAACTCATCTTT	CALGERPFRGGKLIF
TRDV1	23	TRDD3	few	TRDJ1	TGTGCTCTTGGGGAACCCCGATTCCAGGGTAGTACTGGGGGATACGCTGCCACCGATAAACTCATCTTT	CALGEPRFQGSTGGYAATDKLIF
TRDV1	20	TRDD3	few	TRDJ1	TGTGCTCTTGGGGAACTCAACCCTAGTGGAGGGATACATCTCACCGATAAACTCATCTTT	CALGELNPSGGIHLTDKLIF
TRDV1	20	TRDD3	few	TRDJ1	TGTGCTCTTGGGGAGGGCTTCCATCCAACTGGGGGATACGGGACCGATAAACTCATCTTT	CALGEGFHPTGGYGTDKLIF
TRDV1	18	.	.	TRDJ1	TGTGCTCTTGGGGAACTTAGCTCGTACTGGGTTCTCACCGATAAACTCATCTTT	CALGELSSYWVLTDKLIF
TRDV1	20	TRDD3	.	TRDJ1	TGTGCTCTTGGGGAACCCTCCCCCGTACGGGGGGATAGGTACACCGATAAACTCATCTTT	CALGEPSPVRGDRYTDKLIF
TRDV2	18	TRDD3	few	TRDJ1	TGTGCCTCCCCCCATTCCCTTGGTGGGGGATCGGGGACCGATAAACTCATCTTT	CASPHSLGGGSGTDKLIF
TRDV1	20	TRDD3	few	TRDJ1	TGTGCTCTTGGCCCTCGGAGCGTGTCCTGCGACTGGGGGATGGACCATAAACTCATCTTT	CALGPRSVSCDWGMDHKLIF
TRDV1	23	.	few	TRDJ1	TGTGCTCTTGGATCCTTCCTACCCTCTGGTGGGGGGATACGAGGCCAGTACACCGATAAACTCATCTTT	CALGSFLPSGGGIRGQYTDKLIF
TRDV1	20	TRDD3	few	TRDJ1	TGTGCTCTTGGGGAACTTTTTCCTCAAACTGGGGGATTGTACACCGATAAACTCATCTTT	CALGELFPQTGGLYTDKLIF
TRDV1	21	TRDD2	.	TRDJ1	TGTGCTCTTGGGGACCTACTTCCTACCACCCCAGGGGACAGGTACACCGATAAACTCATCTTT	CALGDLLPTTPGDRYTDKLIF
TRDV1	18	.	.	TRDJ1	TGTGCTCTTGGGCGCGATTCCCTCCTCGGGGGACACACCGATAAACTCATCTTT	CALGRDSLLGGHTDKLIF
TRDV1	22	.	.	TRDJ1	TGTGCTCTTGGGGAAACTGCTGAGGCTGAGGGGATCAGAAGTTGCTACACCGATAAACTCATCTTT	CALGETAEAEGIRSCYTDKLIF
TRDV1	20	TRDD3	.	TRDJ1	TGTGCTCTTGGGGAACTCTGGGAACTGACCTTACTGGGGGTCCCCGGTAAACTCATCTTT	CALGELWELTLLGVPGKLIF
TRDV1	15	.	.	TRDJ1	TGTGCTCTTGGGGCCCTAACGATCGATACCGATAAACTCATCTTT	CALGALTIDTDKLIF
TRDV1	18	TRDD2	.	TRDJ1	TGTGCTCTTGGGGAACGCCCGGGGCCTTCCTACCACACCGATAAACTCATCTTT	CALGERPGPSYHTDKLIF
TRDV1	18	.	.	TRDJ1	TGTGCTCTTGCGTGCCCCCTTCCTACTGGGGGGTACACCGATAAACTCATCTTT	CALACPLPTGGYTDKLIF
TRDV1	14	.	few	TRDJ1	TGTGCTCTTGGGCCCCTCCTACTGGGGGATAAACTCATCTTT	CALGPLLLGDKLIF
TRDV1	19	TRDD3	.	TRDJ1	TGTGCTCTTGGGGAAACCCCTCCCGGTTACTGGGGACAGTCCGATAAACTCATCTTT	CALGETPPGYWGQSDKLIF
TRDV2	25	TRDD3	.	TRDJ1	TGTGCCTGTGACACCCCGGCCTTCCTACGTTTGCGGGCTGGGGGATACGCGTATCCGTCCGATAAACTCATCTTT	CACDTPAFLRLRAGGYAYPSDKLIF
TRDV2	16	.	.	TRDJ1	TGTGCCCGTGACATCGGAGGGACTCACCACACCGATAAACTCATCTTT	CARDIGGTHHTDKLIF
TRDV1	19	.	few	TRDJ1	TGTGCTCTTGGGGAGCCCGGCCTTCCTACTGGGGGATCAACCGATAAACTCATCTTT	CALGEPGLPTGGSTDKLIF
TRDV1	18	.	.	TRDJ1	TGTGCTCTTGGGGAACCCCGAGGATGGGAGATGTACACCGATAAACTCATCTTT	CALGEPRGWEMYTDKLIF